Following are 5 T cell receptor beta chains from one sample sequenced in a study of shared clonotypes between healthy human individuals. The method was immunoSEQ multiplex PCR; TCRdb's version includes in-frame clones alone and lacks a portion of them. In the table there are over a million clones, 95% to 97% of which are singletons. Material: naive CD4+ T cells sorted from blood. The subset was: CD45RA+ positively selected. The receptors were sampled from a man in his thirties or forties in good health.

The chain links TRBV18 to TRBJ2-7, with D maybe TRBD2 (6 bases). CDR3 size: 14 residues. Germline V gives CDR1 KGHSH, CDR2 LQKENI. Trimming cost V 2 bases and J 7 bases, with 15 bases left between them. The CDR3 nucleotides are TGTGCCAGCTCACCAGGGGACTTCTTGGGTGAGCAGTACTTC. This gives the protein CASSPGDFLGEQYF.

The rearrangement links TRBV6-5 to TRBJ1-5; weak D call: TRBD1 (6 bases). With 5 bases removed from V and 3 bases from J, the gap between germline ends came to 14 bases. Germline-derived CDR1 and CDR2 are MNHEY and SVGAGI. CDR3 length: 15 residues. The CDR3 region is CASSATGSPNQPQHF. The CDR3 nucleotides are TGTGCCAGCAGTGCGACAGGATCCCCCAATCAGCCCCAGCATTTT.

The rearrangement uses TRBV5-1 and TRBJ1-5; maybe TRBD1 (6 bases). Trimming stripped 10 bases from V and 5 bases from J, with 16 bases between. The CDR3 length is 13 residues. Germline CDR1 is SGHRS and CDR2 is YFSETQ. The CDR3 reads CACRQGLDQPQHF. In DNA form, the CDR3 reads TGCGCCTGTAGGCAGGGGCTTGATCAGCCCCAGCATTTT.

This clone has a single count. The rearrangement joins TRBV2 to TRBJ2-1; D may be TRBD1 (6 bases). The CDR3 is 17 amino acids. Trimming removed 2 bases from V and 3 bases from J, with 17 bases in between. Germline V lookup: CDR1 SNHLY, CDR2 FYNNEI. The DNA for the CDR3 is TGTGCCAGCAGTGAAAGGTTGTCAAGGGGGAACTACAATGAGCAGTTCTTC. Encoded protein: CASSERLSRGNYNEQFF. The complete variable domain, with remaining parts taken from reference TRBV2 and TRBJ2-1, reads EPEVTQTPSHQVTQMGQEVILRCVPISNHLYFYWYRQILGQKVEFLVSFYNNEISEKSEIFDDQFSVERPDGSNFTLKIRSTKLEDSAMYFCASSERLSRGNYNEQFFGPGTRLTVL.

The chain carries TRBV19 and TRBJ2-7; the D call may be TRBD1 or TRBD2 (5 bases each). CDR3 length equals 15 residues. The V gene's germline CDR1 is LNHDA and CDR2 SQIVND (reference sequence). With 3 bases removed from V and 7 bases from J, the gap between germline ends came to 19 bases. The CDR3 sequence is CASSIRSLGTDEQYF. DNA for the CDR3: TGTGCCAGTAGTATTCGGTCGTTAGGGACGGATGAGCAGTACTTC.